The rows below give T cell receptor beta chains drawn from one sample of a study of CD8 T cells in ankylosing spondylitis. TCRdb recomputed calls from the 5' RACE reads with MiXCR, one row per CDR3 protein. This table has roughly 120,000 distinct CDR3 sequences, roughly 13% appearing once. Sequencing input: blood, either unsorted or a sorted T cell fraction (not recorded which). The receptors shown here come from a female donor with ankylosing spondylitis or in good health (not recorded which). Both conserved end residues are part of each CDR3. D genes are given only for firm matches. The size field is filled for only some rows; it gives once, few, many or a size class.

v_gene	abundance	len	j_gene	d_gene	CDR3nt	CDR3aa
TRBV20-1	few	12	TRBJ1-1	TRBD1	TGCAGTGTTTCAACAGGGGGGACTGAAGCTTTCTTT	CSVSTGGTEAFF
TRBV5-1	many	14	TRBJ2-1	.	TGCGCCAGCCACGGTGATTTGGTGGACAATGAGCAGTTCTTC	CASHGDLVDNEQFF
TRBV7-9	.	16	TRBJ1-6	TRBD1	TGTGCCAGCAGCTTGGCCGGACAGGGGGCCGTTTCACCCCTCCACTTT	CASSLAGQGAVSPLHF
TRBV10-3	.	15	TRBJ2-5	.	TGTGCCATCAGTGAATCGGAGGGGCACGGAGAGACCCAGTACTTC	CAISESEGHGETQYF
TRBV20-1	many	13	TRBJ1-1	.	TGCAGTGCTAGGGCGGAGTTGAACACTGAAGCTTTCTTT	CSARAELNTEAFF
TRBV6-1	many	13	TRBJ1-3	.	TGTGCCAGCAGTGGGATGCCTGGAAACACCATATATTTT	CASSGMPGNTIYF
TRBV29-1	many	13	TRBJ1-2	.	TGCAGCGTGGAGGGACCGGGCCAGCTTGGCTACACCTTC	CSVEGPGQLGYTF
TRBV5-4	many	13	TRBJ1-1	.	TGTGCCAGCAGCCCCGACAAGAACACTGAAGCTTTCTTT	CASSPDKNTEAFF
TRBV20-1	many	16	TRBJ2-1	.	TGCAGTGCTGTGGGGGGTGGCGGAATAGCCCTCAATGAGCAGTTCTTC	CSAVGGGGIALNEQFF
TRBV12-3/TRBV12-4	few	14	TRBJ2-1	TRBD2	TGTGCCAACAGAGCGGGAGGGTCCTACAATGAGCAGTTCTTC	CANRAGGSYNEQFF
TRBV12-3/TRBV12-4	.	16	TRBJ2-2	TRBD2	TGTGCCAGCAGTCCCGTTGGCGGGAGGGTGGTCGGGGAGCTGTTTTTT	CASSPVGGRVVGELFF
TRBV15	.	16	TRBJ2-2	TRBD2	TGTGCCACCAGCAGAGTGCTAGCGGGGAGAACCGGGGAGCTGTTTTTT	CATSRVLAGRTGELFF
TRBV23-1	.	17	TRBJ2-1	TRBD2	TGCGCCAGCAGTCAATCGACCCTCGGACTAGCGGGAGTTGAGCAGTTCTTC	CASSQSTLGLAGVEQFF
TRBV5-1	many	15	TRBJ1-1	.	TGCGCCAGCAGCTTGGTTGGGGGCGAGGGCACTGAAGCTTTCTTT	CASSLVGGEGTEAFF
TRBV5-5	few	16	TRBJ2-2	TRBD2	TGTGCCAGCAGCTCCTTACTAGCGGGAGCCCCCGGGGAGCTGTTTTTT	CASSSLLAGAPGELFF
TRBV20-1	.	17	TRBJ2-5	.	TGCAGTGCTCATGCTCTCTTTCCGGGGGTCCCCGAGGAGACCCAGTACTTC	CSAHALFPGVPEETQYF
TRBV2	.	12	TRBJ2-7	.	TGTGCCAGCGTTATGGACAGCTACGAGCAGTACTTC	CASVMDSYEQYF
TRBV29-1	few	13	TRBJ2-1	TRBD1	TGCAGCGTTCAGAAGGGGACAGGCAATGAGCAGTTCTTC	CSVQKGTGNEQFF
TRBV6-2/TRBV6-3	.	16	TRBJ2-7	TRBD2	TGTGCCAGCAGTTACATAGTAGCGGGAGCCCGCTACGAGCAGTACTTC	CASSYIVAGARYEQYF
TRBV20-1	.	13	TRBJ2-3	.	TGCAGTGCGGAGGGGGAGGGCCCAGATACGCAGTATTTT	CSAEGEGPDTQYF
TRBV5-4	.	15	TRBJ2-7	.	TGTGCCAGCAGCTTGCGACAGAAGGTTACCTACGAGCAGTACTTC	CASSLRQKVTYEQYF
TRBV27	few	14	TRBJ2-7	TRBD1	TGTGCCAGCGGTTCTCCGGGACAGGGGTACGAGCAGTACTTC	CASGSPGQGYEQYF
TRBV20-1	many	14	TRBJ2-5	.	TGCAGTGCCGCCCCGCGAGCGATCAGGGAGACCCAGTACTTC	CSAAPRAIRETQYF
TRBV12-3/TRBV12-4	.	16	TRBJ2-1	TRBD2	TGTGCCAGCAGGCCAATTCTAGCGGGGGCGTACAATGAGCAGTTCTTC	CASRPILAGAYNEQFF
TRBV20-1	.	15	TRBJ2-1	.	TGCAGTGCCCCGTGGGCGGCGCTCTCCTACAATGAGCAGTTCTTC	CSAPWAALSYNEQFF
TRBV29-1	many	14	TRBJ2-2	.	TGCAGCGTTTTAGGGGGAGCGAACACCGGGGAGCTGTTTTTT	CSVLGGANTGELFF
TRBV5-1	many	14	TRBJ2-7	.	TGCGCCAGCACGGCGGGGAGAAGTGGCTACGAGCAGTACTTC	CASTAGRSGYEQYF
TRBV28	.	14	TRBJ2-5	TRBD1	TGTGCCAGCAGTTTTGGGGACAGGGAAGAGACCCAGTACTTC	CASSFGDREETQYF
TRBV29-1	few	15	TRBJ2-3	TRBD1	TGCAGCGTTGGTAAAGGGCAGGGGGCGCAAGATACGCAGTATTTT	CSVGKGQGAQDTQYF
TRBV6-1	many	13	TRBJ1-5	.	TGTGCCACTTCCACAGATAGCAATCAGCCCCAGCATTTT	CATSTDSNQPQHF
TRBV20-1	.	16	TRBJ2-2	TRBD1	TGCAGTGCTAGAGCCCTTGACAGGGGGGCAGACGGGGAGCTGTTTTTT	CSARALDRGADGELFF
TRBV5-5	few	15	TRBJ2-1	TRBD1	TGTGCCAGCAGGCAACAGGGGAGCTCCTACAATGAGCAGTTCTTC	CASRQQGSSYNEQFF
TRBV5-1	few	16	TRBJ2-2	TRBD2	TGCGCCAGCAGCTTGTTGACTAGCGGAAACACCGGGGAGCTGTTTTTT	CASSLLTSGNTGELFF
TRBV11-2	.	17	TRBJ2-7	TRBD2	TGTGCCAGCAGCCTCGGGGTAGCGGGGGCCTTCACATACGAGCAGTACTTC	CASSLGVAGAFTYEQYF
TRBV3-1	.	14	TRBJ2-5	.	TGTGCCAGCAGCCCGTTTGCGTTGCAAGAGACCCAGTACTTC	CASSPFALQETQYF
TRBV20-1	.	15	TRBJ2-3	TRBD2	TGCAGTGCTAGAGAGGCGACTAGCGGAATAGATACGCAGTATTTT	CSAREATSGIDTQYF
TRBV6-1	few	16	TRBJ2-1	.	TGTGCCAGCAGACGGGGTGCCGAACTAGTAAACAATGAGCAGTTCTTC	CASRRGAELVNNEQFF
TRBV15	many	14	TRBJ1-2	.	TGTGCCACCAGCAGAGATAGGCAGGCTATTGGCTACACCTTC	CATSRDRQAIGYTF
TRBV4-2	.	17	TRBJ1-1	TRBD1	TGTGCCAGCAGGAAGGAACCGGGACAGTCTTCGAACACTGAAGCTTTCTTT	CASRKEPGQSSNTEAFF
TRBV6-5	many	15	TRBJ1-5	TRBD1	TGTGCCAGCAGTTCACAGGGGGCAGGCAATCAGCCCCAGCATTTT	CASSSQGAGNQPQHF
TRBV21-1	many	14	TRBJ2-1	.	TGTGCCAGCAGCAAAACATGCTATCATTATGAGCAGTTCTTC	CASSKTCYHYEQFF
TRBV7-2	.	14	TRBJ1-4	.	TGTGCCAGCAGCTTAGTACACCCTAATGAAAAACTGTTTTTT	CASSLVHPNEKLFF
TRBV21-1	few	16	TRBJ2-7	.	TGTGCCAGCAGCAAGGGTATTGGGGACCCAATCTACGAGCAGTACTTC	CASSKGIGDPIYEQYF
TRBV6-2/TRBV6-3	.	14	TRBJ2-3	TRBD2	TGTGCCAGCAGTTACGGGGACTACACAGATACGCAGTATTTT	CASSYGDYTDTQYF
TRBV6-5	few	17	TRBJ2-2	TRBD1	TGTGCCAGCAGTTACTCAGGACAGGGGGCAGGGACCGGGGAGCTGTTTTTT	CASSYSGQGAGTGELFF
TRBV5-1	.	15	TRBJ1-1	.	TGCGTCAGCAGCTTGTTTTGGGGCTCCGGCACTGAAGCTTTCTTT	CVSSLFWGSGTEAFF
TRBV12-3/TRBV12-4	many	14	TRBJ2-1	TRBD1	TGTGCCAGCAGGGGACAGGGTTTAAGTTATGAGCAGTTCTTC	CASRGQGLSYEQFF
TRBV6-5	few	11	TRBJ2-7	.	TGTGCCAGCAGTTACTCCCGACAGCAGTACTTC	CASSYSRQQYF
TRBV7-6	.	20	TRBJ2-3	TRBD2	TGTGCCACCAGCTTCGGGCTAGCGGGAGGTGGAACTTCTAGCACAGATACGCAGTATTTT	CATSFGLAGGGTSSTDTQYF
TRBV2	few	15	TRBJ2-3	.	TGTGCCAGCAGTGAAGCGGGGGGCAGGTCAGATACGCAGTATTTT	CASSEAGGRSDTQYF
TRBV6-5	many	13	TRBJ1-2	.	TGTGCCAGCAGTTATGCCAGGGACTATGGCTACACCTTC	CASSYARDYGYTF
TRBV12-3/TRBV12-4	few	15	TRBJ2-1	TRBD2	TGTGCCAGCAGTTCGGTAGCGGGGGGGACCAATGAGCAGTTCTTC	CASSSVAGGTNEQFF